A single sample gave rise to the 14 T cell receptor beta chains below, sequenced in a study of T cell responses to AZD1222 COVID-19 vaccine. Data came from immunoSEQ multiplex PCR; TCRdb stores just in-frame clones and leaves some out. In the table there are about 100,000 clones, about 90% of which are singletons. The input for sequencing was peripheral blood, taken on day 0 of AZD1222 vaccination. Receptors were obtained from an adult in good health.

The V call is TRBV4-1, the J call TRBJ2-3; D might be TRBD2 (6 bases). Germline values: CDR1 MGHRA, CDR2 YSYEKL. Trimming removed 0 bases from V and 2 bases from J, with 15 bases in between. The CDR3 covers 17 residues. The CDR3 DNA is TGCGCCAGCAGCCAAGAGAGGCGGGACGTCTACACAGATACGCAGTATTTT. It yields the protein CASSQERRDVYTDTQYF.

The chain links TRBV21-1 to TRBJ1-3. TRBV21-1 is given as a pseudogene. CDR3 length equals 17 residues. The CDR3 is CASSTPARSDSGNTIYF. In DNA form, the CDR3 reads TGTGCCAGCAGCACCCCCGCACGTTCTGACTCTGGAAACACCATATATTTT.

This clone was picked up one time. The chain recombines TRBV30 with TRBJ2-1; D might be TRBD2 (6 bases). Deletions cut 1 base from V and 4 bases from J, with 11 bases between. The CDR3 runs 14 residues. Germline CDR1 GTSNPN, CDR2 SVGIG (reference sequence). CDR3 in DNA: TGTGCCTGGAGTGGGCTTAGCGGATACAATGAGCAGTTCTTC. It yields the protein CAWSGLSGYNEQFF.

CDR3 in amino acids: CASSLGQGAFYEQYF. Here the CDR3 DNA reads TGTGCCAGCAGCTTAGGACAGGGGGCGTTCTACGAGCAGTACTTC. This chain connects TRBV7-9 to TRBJ2-7, with TRBD1 matching 10 bases. With V trimmed by 1 base and J by 3 bases, 3 bases remained unmatched. Germline V gene sequence: CDR1 SEHNR, CDR2 FQNEAQ (reference sequence). The CDR3 extends over 15 amino acids. Drawing the rest from reference TRBV7-9 and TRBJ2-7, the complete variable domain is DTGVSQNPRHKITKRGQNVTFRCDPISEHNRLYWYRQTLGQGPEFLTYFQNEAQLEKSRLLSDRFSAERPKGSFSTLEIQRTEQGDSAMYLCASSLGQGAFYEQYFGPGTRLTVT.

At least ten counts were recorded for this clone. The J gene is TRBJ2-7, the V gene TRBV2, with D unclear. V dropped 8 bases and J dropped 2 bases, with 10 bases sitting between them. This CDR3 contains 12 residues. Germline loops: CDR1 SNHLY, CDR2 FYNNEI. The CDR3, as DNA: TGTGCCAGCCGATTATACGCCTACGAGCAGTACTTC. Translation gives CASRLYAYEQYF.

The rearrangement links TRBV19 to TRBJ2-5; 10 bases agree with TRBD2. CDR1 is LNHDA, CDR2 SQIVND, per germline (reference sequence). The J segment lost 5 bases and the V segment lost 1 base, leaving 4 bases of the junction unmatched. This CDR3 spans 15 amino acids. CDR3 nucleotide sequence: TGTGCCAGTAGTATAGTGTCTAGCGGGAGTGAGACCCAGTACTTC. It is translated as CASSIVSSGSETQYF. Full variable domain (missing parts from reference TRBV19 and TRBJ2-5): DGGITQSPKYLFRKEGQNVTLSCEQNLNHDAMYWYRQDPGQGLRLIYYSQIVNDFQKGDIAEGYSVSREKKESFPLTVTSAQKNPTAFYLCASSIVSSGSETQYFGPGTRLLVL.

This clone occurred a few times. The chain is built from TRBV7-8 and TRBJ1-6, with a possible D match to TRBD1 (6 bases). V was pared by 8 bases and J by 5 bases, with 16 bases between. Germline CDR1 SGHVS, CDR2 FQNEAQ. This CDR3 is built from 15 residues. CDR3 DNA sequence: TGTGCCAGCTCCCCGGGGGCAGGGAATAATTCACCCCTCCACTTT. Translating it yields CASSPGAGNNSPLHF.

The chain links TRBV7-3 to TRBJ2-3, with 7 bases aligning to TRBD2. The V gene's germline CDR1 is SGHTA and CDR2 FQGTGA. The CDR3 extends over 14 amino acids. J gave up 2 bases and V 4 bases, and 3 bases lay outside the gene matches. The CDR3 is CASSYGLDTDTQYF. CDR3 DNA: TGTGCCAGCAGCTATGGACTAGACACAGATACGCAGTATTTT.

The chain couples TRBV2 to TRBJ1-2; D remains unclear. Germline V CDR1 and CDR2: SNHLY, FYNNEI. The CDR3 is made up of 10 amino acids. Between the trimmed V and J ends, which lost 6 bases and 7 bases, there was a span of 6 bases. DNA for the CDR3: TGTGCCAGCAGACTCTCTGGCTACACCTTC. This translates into CASRLSGYTF.

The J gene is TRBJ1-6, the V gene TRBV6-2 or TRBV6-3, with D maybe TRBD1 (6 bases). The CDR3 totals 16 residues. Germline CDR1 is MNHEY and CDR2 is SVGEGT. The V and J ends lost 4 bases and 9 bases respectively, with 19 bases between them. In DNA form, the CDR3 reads TGTGCCAGCAGTTCGCTGACAGGAACTACGGGTTCACCCCTCCACTTT. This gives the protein CASSSLTGTTGSPLHF.

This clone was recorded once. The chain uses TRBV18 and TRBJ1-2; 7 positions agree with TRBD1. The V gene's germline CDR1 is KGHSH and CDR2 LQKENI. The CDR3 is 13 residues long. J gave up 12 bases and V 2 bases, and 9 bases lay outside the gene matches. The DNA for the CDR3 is TGTGCCAGCTCACCAGAGACAGGGTGGGGGAACACCTTC. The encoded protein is CASSPETGWGNTF.

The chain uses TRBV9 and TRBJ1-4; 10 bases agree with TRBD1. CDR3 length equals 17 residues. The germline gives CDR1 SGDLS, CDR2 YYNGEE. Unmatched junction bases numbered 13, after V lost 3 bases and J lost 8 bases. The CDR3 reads CASSAPPGDRGSEKLFF. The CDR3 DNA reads TGTGCCAGCAGCGCCCCCCCCGGGGACAGGGGAAGCGAAAAACTGTTTTTT. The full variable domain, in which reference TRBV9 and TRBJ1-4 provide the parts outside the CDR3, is DSGVTQTPKHLITATGQRVTLRCSPRSGDLSVYWYQQSLDQGLQFLIQYYNGEERAKGNILERFSAQQFPDLHSELNLSSLELGDSALYFCASSAPPGDRGSEKLFFGSGTQLSVL.

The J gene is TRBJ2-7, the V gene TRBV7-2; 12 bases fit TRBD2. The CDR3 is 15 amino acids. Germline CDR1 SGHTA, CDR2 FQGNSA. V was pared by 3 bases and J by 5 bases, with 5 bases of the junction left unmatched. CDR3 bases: TGTGCCAGCAGCTTTCTAGCGGGAGGGCCGCACGAGCAGTACTTC. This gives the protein CASSFLAGGPHEQYF.

The CDR3 loop is CASSWKHRGSTIEQYF. In nucleotides, the CDR3 is TGTGCCAGCAGCTGGAAACACAGGGGGTCAACTATCGAGCAGTACTTC. This sequence joins TRBV7-3 and TRBJ2-7; 8 bases are a match to TRBD1. The J segment lost 6 bases and the V segment lost 4 bases, leaving 14 bases of the junction unmatched. Germline V gene lookup returns CDR1 SGHTA and CDR2 FQGTGA. CDR3 size: 16 residues.